These T cell receptor beta chains were read from a single sample in a study of blood T cell repertoires in COVID-19. The method was immunoSEQ multiplex PCR; TCRdb's version includes in-frame clones alone and lacks a portion of them. The sample contains around 25,000 clones, approximately 83% of which appear only once. Sequences were obtained from peripheral blood. These TCRs come from a man between 65 and 85 years old with acute or convalescent COVID-19. Each CDR3 is given with its conserved first and last residue. Fields, in order: D gene, clone size, J gene, V gene, CDR3 protein, CDR3 DNA. A D gene is named only where the DNA matches it firmly. A row's size may be missing; if present it is once, few, many or a size class.

NA | NA | TRBJ2-7 | TRBV10-1 | CASSEFGEKSYEQYF | TGCGCCAGCAGTGAATTCGGGGAGAAGAGCTACGAGCAGTACTTC
NA | NA | TRBJ1-2 | TRBV6-2/TRBV6-3 | CASSSGMGLKYGYTF | TGTGCCAGCAGTTCGGGAATGGGTCTGAAGTATGGCTACACCTTC
NA | NA | TRBJ2-4 | TRBV14 | CASSQTGTGNIQYF | TGTGCCAGCAGCCAAACCGGGACTGGAAACATTCAGTACTTC
TRBD2 | NA | TRBJ2-3 | TRBV19 | CASSPTRGGLHTQYF | TGTGCCAGTAGTCCGACGCGGGGGGGCCTTCATACGCAGTATTTT
TRBD2 | NA | TRBJ2-5 | TRBV6-2/TRBV6-3 | CASSFRTSGGLQETQYF | TGTGCCAGCAGTTTCCGGACTAGCGGGGGACTTCAAGAGACCCAGTACTTC
NA | NA | TRBJ2-7 | TRBV7-9 | CASSLGAGSYEQYF | TGTGCCAGCAGCTTAGGAGCGGGCTCCTACGAGCAGTACTTC
NA | NA | TRBJ2-7 | TRBV3-1/TRBV3-2 | CASSLTGRYEQYF | TGTGCCAGCAGTCTGACAGGGAGGTACGAGCAGTACTTC
NA | NA | TRBJ2-1 | TRBV6-4 | CASSRTIGNEQFF | TGTGCCAGCAGTCGGACTATCGGTAATGAGCAGTTCTTC
TRBD2 | NA | TRBJ2-1 | TRBV5-4 | CASSLVAGGRNEQFF | TGTGCCAGCAGCTTGGTTGCGGGGGGGAGGAATGAGCAGTTCTTC
TRBD1 | NA | TRBJ1-5 | TRBV6-5 | CASNAGTGVNQPQHF | TGTGCCAGCAACGCGGGGACAGGGGTCAATCAGCCCCAGCATTTT
NA | NA | TRBJ2-5 | TRBV1 | CTSSQRLAGGPIQETQYF | TGCACCAGCAGCCAAAGGCTAGCGGGGGGCCCCATCCAAGAGACCCAGTACTTC
TRBD1 | NA | TRBJ1-6 | TRBV15 | CATSRDRGLDSPLHF | TGTGCCACCAGCAGAGACAGGGGGCTGGATTCACCCCTCCACTTT
TRBD1 | NA | TRBJ2-2 | TRBV4-3 | CASSQGTGDPRDTGELFF | TGCGCCAGCAGCCAAGGGACAGGGGATCCAAGGGACACCGGGGAGCTGTTTTTT
TRBD2 | NA | TRBJ2-1 | TRBV7-2 | CASSPQQTSGSGAYNEQFF | TGTGCCAGCAGCCCCCAGCAGACTAGCGGGAGTGGCGCCTACAATGAGCAGTTCTTC
NA | NA | TRBJ1-2 | TRBV2 | CASSEGGKDYGYTF | TGTGCCAGCAGTGAAGGGGGCAAGGACTATGGCTACACCTTC
TRBD1 | NA | TRBJ2-7 | TRBV10-3 | CAISPGTGDYEQYF | TGTGCCATCAGTCCCGGGACAGGGGACTACGAGCAGTACTTC
NA | NA | TRBJ2-1 | TRBV25-1 | CASSSRELTLHEQFF | TGTGCCAGCAGTTCCCGGGAGCTTACCCTCCATGAGCAGTTCTTC
NA | NA | TRBJ2-2 | TRBV19 | CASSMRDTGELFF | TGTGCCAGTAGTATGAGGGACACCGGGGAGCTGTTTTTT
NA | NA | TRBJ1-6 | TRBV4-2 | CASSQNPLVSRQQQINSPLHF | TGTGCCAGCAGCCAAAACCCCTTAGTAAGTCGACAGCAGCAAATTAATTCACCCCTCCACTTT
TRBD1 | NA | TRBJ1-2 | TRBV7-8 | CASSSSLGDSGYTF | TGTGCCAGCAGCTCGTCCTTAGGGGACAGTGGCTACACCTTC
TRBD2 | NA | TRBJ2-1 | TRBV28 | CASSSTRTSGTIKGQDNEQFF | TGTGCCAGCAGTTCAACCCGGACTAGCGGGACCATTAAGGGACAAGACAATGAGCAGTTCTTC
NA | NA | TRBJ1-1 | TRBV10-2 | CASRKGQGGFNTEAFF | TGCGCCAGCAGAAAGGGGCAGGGCGGCTTCAACACTGAAGCTTTCTTT
TRBD2 | once | TRBJ2-1 | TRBV5-6 | CASSLGGGAYNEQFF | TGTGCCAGCAGCTTGGGCGGGGGAGCTTACAATGAGCAGTTCTTC
TRBD1 | NA | TRBJ1-2 | TRBV12-3/TRBV12-4 | CASSPTGVYGYTF | TGTGCCAGCAGCCCTACAGGGGTCTATGGCTACACCTTC
NA | NA | TRBJ1-6 | TRBV3-1/TRBV3-2 | CASSQGHQNSPLHF | TGTGCCAGCAGCCAAGGTCACCAGAATTCACCCCTCCACTTT
NA | NA | TRBJ1-5 | TRBV3-1/TRBV3-2 | CASSVGGNQPQHF | TGTGCCAGCAGCGTGGGAGGAAATCAGCCCCAGCATTTT
NA | NA | TRBJ1-5 | TRBV27 | CASREAGRAQHF | TGTGCCAGCAGGGAGGCGGGCCGGGCCCAGCATTTT
TRBD2 | NA | TRBJ2-1 | TRBV7-6 | CASSPTGTTDNEQFF | TGTGCCAGCAGCCCGACCGGGACTACTGACAATGAGCAGTTCTTC
NA | few | TRBJ1-5 | TRBV9 | CASSVVPAGDQPQHF | TGTGCCAGCAGCGTAGTACCGGCAGGGGATCAGCCCCAGCATTTT
NA | NA | TRBJ1-1 | TRBV27 | CASSYFSDTEAFF | TGTGCCAGCAGTTATTTCAGTGACACTGAAGCTTTCTTT
TRBD2 | NA | TRBJ2-3 | TRBV4-3 | CASSQLAGVTDTQYF | TGCGCCAGCAGCCAACTAGCGGGGGTCACAGATACGCAGTATTTT
NA | few | TRBJ1-1 | TRBV29-1 | CSVAGQNTEAFF | TGCAGCGTTGCGGGACAGAACACTGAAGCTTTCTTT
NA | NA | TRBJ2-2 | TRBV5-1 | CAMEWTGELFF | TGCGCTATGGAGTGGACCGGGGAGCTGTTTTTT
TRBD2 | NA | TRBJ2-5 | TRBV18 | CASSPPNPLAGVKETQYF | TGTGCCAGCTCACCACCGAACCCACTAGCGGGGGTTAAAGAGACCCAGTACTTC
TRBD1 | NA | TRBJ2-2 | TRBV28 | CASRTGGTGELFF | TGTGCCAGCAGAACAGGGGGCACCGGGGAGCTGTTTTTT
NA | NA | TRBJ2-3 | TRBV24-1 | CATSLTDTQYF | TGTGCCACCAGCCTCACAGATACGCAGTATTTT
NA | NA | TRBJ1-2 | TRBV30 | CAWSLGGGTYGYTF | TGTGCCTGGAGTTTAGGCGGAGGAACCTATGGCTACACCTTC
NA | NA | TRBJ1-5 | TRBV27 | CAASTGYNQPQHF | TGTGCCGCTTCGACAGGCTACAATCAGCCCCAGCATTTT
TRBD2 | once | TRBJ2-4 | TRBV4-1 | CASSQEDRAGGSVNKNIQYF | TGCGCCAGCAGCCAAGAGGATCGGGCGGGGGGGTCTGTTAACAAAAACATTCAGTACTTC
TRBD1 | once | TRBJ1-2 | TRBV9 | CASSPRTGARIGYTF | TGTGCCAGCAGCCCCCGGACAGGGGCGCGGATCGGCTACACCTTC
NA | NA | TRBJ2-2 | TRBV5-4 | CASSSYPHRGRELFF | TGTGCCAGCAGCTCGTATCCCCACCGAGGGCGGGAGCTGTTTTTT
NA | NA | TRBJ2-2 | TRBV19 | CASSILSTAGELFF | TGTGCCAGTAGTATACTGTCTACCGCCGGGGAGCTGTTTTTT
TRBD1 | NA | TRBJ1-2 | TRBV5-6 | CASSFRAGGLYGYTF | TGTGCCAGCAGCTTCCGGGCAGGGGGACTCTATGGCTACACCTTC
TRBD2 | NA | TRBJ2-5 | TRBV7-3 | CASSPFGGGYRETQYF | TGTGCCAGCAGCCCATTTGGGGGGGGTTACAGAGAGACCCAGTACTTC
NA | NA | TRBJ2-5 | TRBV2 | CASSAPGEETQYF | TGTGCCAGCAGTGCCCCAGGGGAAGAGACCCAGTACTTC
NA | NA | TRBJ1-1 | TRBV19 | CASSLNLEAFF | TGTGCCAGTAGTCTAAATCTTGAAGCTTTCTTT
NA | NA | TRBJ1-2 | TRBV12-3/TRBV12-4 | CASSSGDFGGYTF | TGTGCCAGCAGTAGTGGTGACTTCGGAGGCTACACCTTC
TRBD2 | NA | TRBJ2-7 | TRBV19 | CASSPRLAGVGEQYF | TGTGCCAGTAGTCCACGACTAGCGGGGGTCGGCGAGCAGTACTTC
TRBD2 | NA | TRBJ2-1 | TRBV11-2 | CASSSRTSGRKYNEQFF | TGTGCCAGCAGCTCGCGGACTAGCGGGAGGAAATACAATGAGCAGTTCTTC
NA | NA | TRBJ2-7 | TRBV9 | CASSVGSSGAEQYF | TGTGCCAGCAGCGTAGGCTCTTCAGGCGCCGAGCAGTACTTC
NA | NA | TRBJ1-6 | TRBV9 | CASSVEQGTNSPLHF | TGTGCCAGCAGCGTAGAGCAGGGGACTAATTCACCCCTCCACTTT
TRBD1 | NA | TRBJ2-1 | TRBV29-1 | CSWGDRGWNEQFF | TGCAGCTGGGGGGACAGGGGCTGGAATGAGCAGTTCTTC
NA | once | TRBJ2-5 | TRBV27 | CASSLGATGLTQYF | TGTGCCAGCAGTTTGGGGGCTACAGGGTTGACCCAGTACTTC
NA | few | TRBJ1-1 | TRBV11-1 | CASSPLTGNTEAFF | TGTGCCAGCAGTCCGCTTACTGGGAACACTGAAGCTTTCTTT
TRBD1 | NA | TRBJ2-1 | TRBV5-1 | CASSLEGDRLNNEQFF | TGCGCCAGCAGCTTGGAGGGGGACAGATTAAACAATGAGCAGTTCTTC
TRBD2 | NA | TRBJ2-3 | TRBV5-1 | CASSLKAGADTQYF | TGCGCCAGCAGCTTGAAAGCGGGAGCAGATACGCAGTATTTT
NA | NA | TRBJ2-6 | TRBV5-1 | CASSADSSGANVLTF | TGCGCCAGCAGCGCTGACAGTTCTGGGGCCAACGTCCTGACTTTC
TRBD2 | NA | TRBJ2-3 | TRBV19 | CASSTSRLAGGPLGLTDTQYF | TGTGCCAGTAGTACCTCCCGACTAGCGGGAGGGCCGTTAGGATTGACAGATACGCAGTATTTT
NA | NA | TRBJ1-4 | TRBV11-3 | CASSLEGEGVNEKLFF | TGTGCCAGCAGCTTAGAAGGGGAGGGGGTTAATGAAAAACTGTTTTTT
TRBD1 | NA | TRBJ1-2 | TRBV27 | CASSTGQASWGGYTF | TGTGCCAGCAGTACGGGACAGGCGTCCTGGGGGGGCTACACCTTC